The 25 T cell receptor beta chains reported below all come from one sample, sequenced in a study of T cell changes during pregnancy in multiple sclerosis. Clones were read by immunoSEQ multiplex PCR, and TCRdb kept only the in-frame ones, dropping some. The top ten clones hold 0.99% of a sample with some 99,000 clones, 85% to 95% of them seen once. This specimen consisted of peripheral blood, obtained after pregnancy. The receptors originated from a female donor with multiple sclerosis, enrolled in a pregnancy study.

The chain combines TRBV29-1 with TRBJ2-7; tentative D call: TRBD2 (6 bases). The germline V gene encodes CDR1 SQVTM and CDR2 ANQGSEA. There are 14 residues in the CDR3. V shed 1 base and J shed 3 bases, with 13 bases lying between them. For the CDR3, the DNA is TGCAGCGTTGAAGGAGGAGGGGCAGGCTACGAGCAGTACTTC. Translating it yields CSVEGGGAGYEQYF.

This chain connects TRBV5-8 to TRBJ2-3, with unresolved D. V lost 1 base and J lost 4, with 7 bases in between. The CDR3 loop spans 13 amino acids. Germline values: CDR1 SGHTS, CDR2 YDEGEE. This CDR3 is CASSLRGADTQYF. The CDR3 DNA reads TGTGCCAGCAGCTTGCGAGGAGCAGATACGCAGTATTTT. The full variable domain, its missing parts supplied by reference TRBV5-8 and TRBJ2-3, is EAGVTQSPTHLIKTRGQQATLRCSPISGHTSVYWYQQALGLGLQFLLWYDEGEERNRGNFPPRFSGRQFPNYSSELNVNALELEDSALYLCASSLRGADTQYFGPGTRLTVL.

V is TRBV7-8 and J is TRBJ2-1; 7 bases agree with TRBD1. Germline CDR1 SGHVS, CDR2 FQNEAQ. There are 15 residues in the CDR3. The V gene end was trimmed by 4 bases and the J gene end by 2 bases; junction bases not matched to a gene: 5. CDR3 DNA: TGTGCCAGCAGCTCCAGGGGGATCCCCTACAATGAGCAGTTCTTC. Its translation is CASSSRGIPYNEQFF.

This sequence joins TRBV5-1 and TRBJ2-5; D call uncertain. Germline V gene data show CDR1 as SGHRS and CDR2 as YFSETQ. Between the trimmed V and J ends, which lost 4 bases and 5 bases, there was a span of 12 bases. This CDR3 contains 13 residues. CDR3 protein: CASSPTRYETQYF. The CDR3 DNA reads TGCGCCAGCAGCCCGACGAGGTACGAGACCCAGTACTTC.

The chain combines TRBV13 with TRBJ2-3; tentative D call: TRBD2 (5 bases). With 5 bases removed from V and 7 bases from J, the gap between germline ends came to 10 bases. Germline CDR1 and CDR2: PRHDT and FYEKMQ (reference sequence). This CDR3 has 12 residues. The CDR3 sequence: CASSGLDHTQYF. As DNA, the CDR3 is TGTGCCAGCAGCGGACTCGATCATACGCAGTATTTT.

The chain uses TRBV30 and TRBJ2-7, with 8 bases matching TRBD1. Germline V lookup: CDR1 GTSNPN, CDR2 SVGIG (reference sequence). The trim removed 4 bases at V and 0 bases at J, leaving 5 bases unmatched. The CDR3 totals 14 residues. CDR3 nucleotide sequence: TGTGCCTGGAACTCGGACAGGGCCTCCTACGAGCAGTACTTC. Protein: CAWNSDRASYEQYF.

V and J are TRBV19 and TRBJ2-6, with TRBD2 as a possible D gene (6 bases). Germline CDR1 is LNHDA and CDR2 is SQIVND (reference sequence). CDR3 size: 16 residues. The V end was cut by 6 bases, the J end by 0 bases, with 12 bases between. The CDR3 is CASSVRGSSGANVLTF. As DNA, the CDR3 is TGTGCCAGTAGCGTGCGGGGTAGCTCTGGGGCCAACGTCCTGACTTTC.

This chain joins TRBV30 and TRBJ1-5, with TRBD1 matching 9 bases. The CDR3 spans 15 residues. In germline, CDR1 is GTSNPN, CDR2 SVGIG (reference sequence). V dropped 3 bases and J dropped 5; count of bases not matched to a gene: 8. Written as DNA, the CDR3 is TGTGCCTGGAGCCCTGCGGGACAGGGACATCAGCCCCAGCATTTT. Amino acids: CAWSPAGQGHQPQHF.

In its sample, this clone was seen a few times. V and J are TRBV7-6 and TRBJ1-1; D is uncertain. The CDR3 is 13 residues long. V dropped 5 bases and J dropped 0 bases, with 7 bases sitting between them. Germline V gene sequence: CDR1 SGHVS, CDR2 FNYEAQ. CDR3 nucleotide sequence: TGTGCCAGCAGCCGTCGTATGAACACTGAAGCTTTCTTT. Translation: CASSRRMNTEAFF.

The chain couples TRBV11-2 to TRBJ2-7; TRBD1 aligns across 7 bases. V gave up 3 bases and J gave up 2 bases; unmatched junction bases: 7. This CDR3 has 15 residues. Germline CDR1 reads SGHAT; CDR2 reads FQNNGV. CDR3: CASSFSTGAPYEQYF. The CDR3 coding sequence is TGTGCCAGCAGCTTTTCTACAGGGGCCCCCTACGAGCAGTACTTC.

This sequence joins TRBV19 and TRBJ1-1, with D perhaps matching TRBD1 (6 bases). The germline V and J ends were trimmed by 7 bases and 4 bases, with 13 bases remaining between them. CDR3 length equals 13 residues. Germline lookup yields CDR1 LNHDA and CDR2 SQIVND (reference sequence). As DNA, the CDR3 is TGTGCCAGTAACTGGGGGCGCGGCACTGAAGCTTTCTTT. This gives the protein CASNWGRGTEAFF.

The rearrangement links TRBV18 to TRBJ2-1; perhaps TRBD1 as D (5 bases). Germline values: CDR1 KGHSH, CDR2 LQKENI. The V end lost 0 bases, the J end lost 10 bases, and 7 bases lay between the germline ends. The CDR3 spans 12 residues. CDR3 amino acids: CASSPPGREQFF. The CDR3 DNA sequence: TGTGCCAGCTCACCACCGGGGCGCGAGCAGTTCTTC. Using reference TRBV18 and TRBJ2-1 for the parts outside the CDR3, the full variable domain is NAGVMQNPRHLVRRRGQEARLRCSPMKGHSHVYWYRQLPEEGLKFMVYLQKENIIDESGMPKERFSAEFPKEGPSILRIQQVVRGDSAAYFCASSPPGREQFFGPGTRLTVL.

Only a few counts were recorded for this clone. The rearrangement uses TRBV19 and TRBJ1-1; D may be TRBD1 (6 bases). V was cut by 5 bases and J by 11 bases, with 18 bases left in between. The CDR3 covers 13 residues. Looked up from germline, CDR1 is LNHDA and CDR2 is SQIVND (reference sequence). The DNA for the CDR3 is TGTGCCAGTAGTGCCCAAGGGGGACAAGGGGCTTTCTTT. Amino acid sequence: CASSAQGGQGAFF.

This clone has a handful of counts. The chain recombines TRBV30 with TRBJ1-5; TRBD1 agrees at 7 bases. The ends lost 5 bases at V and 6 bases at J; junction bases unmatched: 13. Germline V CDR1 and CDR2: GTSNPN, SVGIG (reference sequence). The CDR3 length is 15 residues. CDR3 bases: TGTGCCTGGCGGTCCTCGACAGGGCGTAGTCAGCCCCAGCATTTT. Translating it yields CAWRSSTGRSQPQHF. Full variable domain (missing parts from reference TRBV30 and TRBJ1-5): SQTIHQWPATLVQPVGSPLSLECTVEGTSNPNLYWYRQAAGRGLQLLFYSVGIGQISSEVPQNLSASRPQDRQFILSSKKLLLSDSGFYLCAWRSSTGRSQPQHFGDGTRLSIL.

The CDR3 sequence: CASSLALGSEQYF. The CDR3, as DNA: TGTGCCAGCAGCTTGGCGCTGGGGAGCGAGCAGTACTTC. V and J are TRBV5-4 and TRBJ2-7; D may be TRBD2 (5 bases). V lost 0 bases and J lost 6, with 10 bases in between. Germline loops: CDR1 SGHNT, CDR2 YYREEE (reference sequence). CDR3 length equals 13 residues.

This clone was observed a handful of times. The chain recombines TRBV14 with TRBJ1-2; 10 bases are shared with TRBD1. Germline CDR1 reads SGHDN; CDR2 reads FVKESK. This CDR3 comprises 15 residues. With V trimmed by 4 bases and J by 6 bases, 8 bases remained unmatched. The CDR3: CASSLLGTGENGYTF. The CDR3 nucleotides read TGTGCCAGCAGCCTATTGGGGACAGGGGAGAATGGCTACACCTTC.

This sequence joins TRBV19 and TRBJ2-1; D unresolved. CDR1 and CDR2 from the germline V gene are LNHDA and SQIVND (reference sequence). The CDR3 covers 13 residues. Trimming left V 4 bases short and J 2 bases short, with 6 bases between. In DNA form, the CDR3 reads TGTGCCAGTAGTAAGTACACCTACAATGAGCAGTTCTTC. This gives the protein CASSKYTYNEQFF.

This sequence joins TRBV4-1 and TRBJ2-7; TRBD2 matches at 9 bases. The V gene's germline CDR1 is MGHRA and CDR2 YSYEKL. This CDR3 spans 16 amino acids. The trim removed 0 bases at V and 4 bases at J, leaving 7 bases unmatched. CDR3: CASSQDGFSGSYEQYF. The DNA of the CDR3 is TGCGCCAGCAGCCAAGATGGCTTTAGCGGGAGTTACGAGCAGTACTTC.

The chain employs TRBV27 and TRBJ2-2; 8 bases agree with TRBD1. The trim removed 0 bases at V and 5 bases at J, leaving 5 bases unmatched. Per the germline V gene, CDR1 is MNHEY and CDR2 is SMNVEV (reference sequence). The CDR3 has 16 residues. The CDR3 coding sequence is TGTGCCAGCAGTTTATCCCGCCAGGGGGCGACCGGGGAGCTGTTTTTT. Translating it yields CASSLSRQGATGELFF.

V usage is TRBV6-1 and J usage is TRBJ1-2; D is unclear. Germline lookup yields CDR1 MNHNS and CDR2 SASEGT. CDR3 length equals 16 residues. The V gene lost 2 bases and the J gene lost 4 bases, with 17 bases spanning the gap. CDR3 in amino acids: CASSEWAEGRGYGYTF. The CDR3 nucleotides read TGTGCCAGCAGTGAATGGGCAGAGGGTCGTGGCTATGGCTACACCTTC.

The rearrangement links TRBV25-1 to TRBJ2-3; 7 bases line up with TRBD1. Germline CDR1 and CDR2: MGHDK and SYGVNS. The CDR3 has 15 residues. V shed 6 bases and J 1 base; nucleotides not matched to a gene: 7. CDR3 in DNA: TGTGCCAGCAGCATACAGGGGAGCCGCACAGATACGCAGTATTTT. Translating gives CASSIQGSRTDTQYF. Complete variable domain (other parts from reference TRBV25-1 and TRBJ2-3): EADIYQTPRYLVIGTGKKITLECSQTMGHDKMYWYQQDPGMELHLIHYSYGVNSTEKGDLSSESTVSRIRTEHFPLTLESARPSHTSQYLCASSIQGSRTDTQYFGPGTRLTVL.

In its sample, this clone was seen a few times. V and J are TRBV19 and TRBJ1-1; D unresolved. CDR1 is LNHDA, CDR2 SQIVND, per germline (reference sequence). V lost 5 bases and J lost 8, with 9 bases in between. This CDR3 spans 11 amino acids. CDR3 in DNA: TGTGCCAGTAGTCTCGGAGAAGAAGCTTTCTTT. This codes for CASSLGEEAFF.

In nucleotides, the CDR3 is TGTGCCAGCAGCAAAGAACGTCCAGGGGCTAGCGGGTCCAGATTCTCCTACGAGCAGTACTTC. It specifies CASSKERPGASGSRFSYEQYF. The genes are TRBV21-1 and TRBJ2-7; the table's D gene call, TRBD2, was not cross checked with the DNA. TRBV21-1 is described as a pseudogene. CDR3 size: 21 residues.

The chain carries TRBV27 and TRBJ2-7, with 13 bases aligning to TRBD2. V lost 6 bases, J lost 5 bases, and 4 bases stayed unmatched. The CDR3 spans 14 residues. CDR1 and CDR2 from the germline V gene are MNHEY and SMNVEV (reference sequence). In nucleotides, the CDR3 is TGTGCCAGCAGCCCAGGACTAGCGGGAGACGAGCAGTACTTC. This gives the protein CASSPGLAGDEQYF.

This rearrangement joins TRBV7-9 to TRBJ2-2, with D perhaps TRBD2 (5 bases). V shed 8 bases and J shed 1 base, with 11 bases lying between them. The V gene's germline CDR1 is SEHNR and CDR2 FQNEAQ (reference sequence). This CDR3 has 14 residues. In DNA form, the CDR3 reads TGTGCCAGCGGGCTAGCTTTGAACACCGGGGAGCTGTTTTTT. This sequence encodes CASGLALNTGELFF.